A single sample gave rise to the 19 T cell receptor beta chains below, sequenced in a study of graft-versus-host responses after intestinal transplantation. TCRdb keeps only in-frame clones here, not all; method: immunoSEQ multiplex PCR. Here the sample spans about 47,000 clones, around 93% being singletons. The material sequenced was PBMCs, taken about 800 days after a first intestinal transplant, on the day of a second. These receptor sequences come from a human patient who received an intestinal transplant, so some T cells may come from the graft donor.

This chain uses TRBV5-4 with TRBJ2-3; D unclear. The germline V and J ends were trimmed by 4 bases and 3 bases, with 6 bases remaining between them. The CDR3 covers 12 residues. CDR1 SGHNT and CDR2 YYREEE come from the germline V gene (reference sequence). DNA of the CDR3: TGTGCCAGCAGCCTGATGACAGATACGCAGTATTTT. Its translation: CASSLMTDTQYF.

This clone was detected once. The chain is built from TRBV18 and TRBJ2-5; weak D call: TRBD1 (6 bases). This CDR3 is built from 15 residues. CDR1 KGHSH and CDR2 LQKENI come from the germline V gene. V was shortened by 1 base and J by 1 base, with 10 bases between the two germline ends. The CDR3 nucleotides read TGTGCCAGCTCACCACGTCAGGGGACCCAAGAGACCCAGTACTTC. It specifies CASSPRQGTQETQYF.

The chain joins TRBV6-1 to TRBJ2-7, with D perhaps TRBD1 (6 bases). V gave up 4 bases and J gave up 3 bases, with 16 bases separating them. This CDR3 has 15 residues. Germline values: CDR1 MNHNS, CDR2 SASEGT. The CDR3 is CASSGLDSPGYEQYF. CDR3 in DNA: TGTGCCAGCAGTGGACTGGACAGTCCCGGCTACGAGCAGTACTTC.

This clone was recorded once. The genes are TRBV7-2 and TRBJ1-2; D call uncertain. Germline-derived CDR1 and CDR2 are SGHTA and FQGNSA. CDR3 length: 17 amino acids. Trimming cost V 1 base and J 4 bases, with 19 bases left between them. This chain's CDR3 is CASSLVLDPARGYGYTF. In DNA, the CDR3 is TGTGCCAGCAGCTTAGTCCTTGACCCGGCGCGGGGCTATGGCTACACCTTC.

This chain connects TRBV6-1 to TRBJ2-7, with D tentatively TRBD1 (6 bases). V was shortened by 7 bases and J by 6 bases, with 10 bases between the two germline ends. Germline assignment: CDR1 MNHNS and CDR2 SASEGT. The CDR3 length is 11 residues. As DNA, the CDR3 is TGTGCCAGCACAAAAGGGGGCGAGCAGTACTTC. Amino acid sequence: CASTKGGEQYF.

This clone was observed once. The chain uses TRBV7-3 and TRBJ2-5; D call uncertain. V shed 5 bases and J shed 5 bases, with 21 bases lying between them. CDR1 and CDR2 (germline): SGHTA, FQGTGA. The CDR3 runs 16 residues. The CDR3 protein is CASSPDSVIGSETQYF. The CDR3 DNA sequence: TGTGCCAGCAGCCCCGACTCGGTGATAGGTTCGGAGACCCAGTACTTC.

This clone has only a few counts. This rearrangement joins TRBV28 to TRBJ2-2; D ambiguous. CDR3 length: 13 amino acids. Trimming took 2 bases from V and 9 from J, leaving 10 bases between them. The germline gives CDR1 MDHEN, CDR2 SYDVKM. In DNA, the CDR3 is TGTGCCAGCAGTTTAGATCCGGCCCGGGAGCTGTTTTTT. This translates into CASSLDPARELFF.

The chain employs TRBV28 and TRBJ2-3; no clear D. In germline, CDR1 is MDHEN, CDR2 SYDVKM. This CDR3 spans 13 amino acids. V was clipped by 4 bases and J by 4 bases, with 9 bases between them. The chain's CDR3 is CASSSTTPDTQYF. CDR3 nucleotides: TGTGCCAGCAGTTCGACAACCCCAGATACGCAGTATTTT.

The J gene is TRBJ2-7, the V gene TRBV5-6; TRBD1 matches 9 bases. The J segment lost 5 bases and the V segment lost 6 bases, leaving 6 bases of the junction unmatched. Germline CDR1 and CDR2: SGHDT and YYEEEE. CDR3 length: 13 residues. CDR3 coding DNA: TGTGCCAGCATTGCCGGGGACAGGGACGAGCAGTACTTC. Protein sequence: CASIAGDRDEQYF.

This clone was seen a single time. This rearrangement joins TRBV5-1 to TRBJ2-7; D gene ambiguous. Per the germline V gene, CDR1 is SGHRS and CDR2 is YFSETQ. V shed 0 bases and J shed 5 bases, with 6 bases lying between them. The CDR3 totals 12 residues. The CDR3 nucleotides read TGCGCCAGCAGCTTGGAGTCGAACGAGCAGTACTTC. Encoded protein: CASSLESNEQYF.

The genes are TRBV6-6 and TRBJ2-1, with TRBD1 matching 7 bases. The CDR3 length is 13 residues. CDR1 and CDR2 (germline): MNHNY, SVGAGI (reference sequence). Trimming took 5 bases from V and 4 from J; bases not matched to a gene: 2. CDR3 loop: CASSRDSYNEQFF. The CDR3, as DNA: TGTGCCAGCAGTCGGGACAGTTACAATGAGCAGTTCTTC.

This rearrangement joins TRBV10-2 to TRBJ2-7; D might be TRBD1 (7 bases). The CDR3 spans 14 residues. Germline assignment: CDR1 WSHSY and CDR2 SAAADI. Trimming stripped 5 bases from V and 5 bases from J, with 16 bases between. CDR3 in DNA: TGCGCCAGCAGTCCCAACAGGGGACTCAACGAGCAGTACTTC. Its translation is CASSPNRGLNEQYF.

The V gene is TRBV19, the J gene TRBJ1-1; D unresolved. Germline CDR1 and CDR2: LNHDA and SQIVND (reference sequence). The V end was cut by 6 bases, the J end by 1 base, with 3 bases between. This CDR3 has 11 residues. CDR3 bases: TGTGCCAGTAGGAGGAACACTGAAGCTTTCTTT. Residues: CASRRNTEAFF.

This chain uses TRBV6-1 with TRBJ2-7; D might be TRBD1 (6 bases). The CDR3 sequence is 14 residues long. Trimming took off 6 bases at V and 4 bases at J, with 16 bases between the two ends. Per the germline V gene, CDR1 is MNHNS and CDR2 is SASEGT. The CDR3 protein is CASSAWDTGYEQYF. The CDR3 DNA reads TGTGCCAGCAGCGCATGGGACACGGGGTACGAGCAGTACTTC.

The chain employs TRBV6-5 and TRBJ2-7; possible D gene TRBD1, 5 bases. The CDR3 runs to 13 residues. The germline CDR1 and CDR2 sequences are MNHEY and SVGAGI. Trimming removed 5 bases from V and 5 bases from J, with 13 bases in between. The chain's CDR3 is CASSPPTGHEQYF. CDR3 sequence (DNA): TGTGCCAGCAGTCCCCCCACAGGACACGAGCAGTACTTC.

The DNA of the CDR3 is TGTGCCAGCGGATCTATATCGATCGGAGGGACCAATTCACCCCTCCACTTT. Encoded protein: CASGSISIGGTNSPLHF. This chain links TRBV28 with TRBJ1-6; D may be TRBD1 (5 bases). CDR3 length: 17 residues. Germline V gene data show CDR1 as MDHEN and CDR2 as SYDVKM. Trimming shortened V by 8 bases and J by 7 bases, and 24 bases separated the two germline ends. Complete variable domain (other parts from reference TRBV28 and TRBJ1-6): DVKVTQSSRYLVKRTGEKVFLECVQDMDHENMFWYRQDPGLGLRLIYFSYDVKMKEKGDIPEGYSVSREKKERFSLILESASTNQTSMYLCASGSISIGGTNSPLHFGNGTRLTVT.

The genes are TRBV6-5 and TRBJ1-1; D is unresolved. Deletions cut 0 bases from V and 1 base from J, with 3 bases between. Looked up from germline, CDR1 is MNHEY and CDR2 is SVGAGI. The CDR3 covers 13 residues. This CDR3 is CASSYSRNTEAFF. The CDR3, as DNA: TGTGCCAGCAGTTACTCTCGGAACACTGAAGCTTTCTTT.

V usage is TRBV11-3 and J usage is TRBJ2-1, with 12 nucleotides matching TRBD2. Unmatched junction bases numbered 13, after V lost 3 bases and J lost 7 bases. The CDR3 consists of 18 residues. CDR1 and CDR2 (germline): SGHNT, YENEEA. CDR3 nucleotide sequence: TGTGCCAGCAGCTTCGACGCAGTGACTAGCGGGAGCTTAAATGAGCAGTTCTTC. The encoded protein is CASSFDAVTSGSLNEQFF. The entire variable domain, with the rest obtained from reference TRBV11-3 and TRBJ2-1, is as follows: EAGVVQSPRYKIIEKKQPVAFWCNPISGHNTLYWYLQNLGQGPELLIRYENEEAVDDSQLPKDRFSAERLKGVDSTLKIQPAELGDSAVYLCASSFDAVTSGSLNEQFFGPGTRLTVL.

The chain couples TRBV4-2 to TRBJ2-1; D tentatively reads TRBD1 or TRBD2 (5 bases each). This CDR3 region has 16 residues. Looked up from germline, CDR1 is LGHNA and CDR2 is YNFKEQ. Trimming removed 3 bases at V and 7 bases at J, with 19 bases between. DNA of the CDR3: TGTGCCAGCAGCCAGGGTAGACCGAGGGGTATAAATGAGCAGTTCTTC. It yields the protein CASSQGRPRGINEQFF.